One sample yielded the 32 T cell receptor beta chains listed below, sequenced in a study of blood T cell repertoires in COVID-19. Libraries were prepared by immunoSEQ multiplex PCR; TCRdb keeps only in-frame clonotypes and omits some of them. In the table there are 350,000 to 400,000 clones, roughly 92% of which are singletons. Source material: PBMCs or T cells enriched from blood (not recorded which). The receptors were sampled from a woman aged 40 to 50 who had been exposed to COVID-19.

In DNA, the CDR3 is TGCGCCAGCAGTCTCCCTCGGGGGGCGGATACTGAAGCTTTCTTT. It yields the protein CASSLPRGADTEAFF. The chain has TRBV23-1 and TRBJ1-1, with D possibly matching TRBD1 (6 bases). TRBV23-1 qualifies as an ORF whose function is uncertain. Trimming left V 4 bases short and J 5 bases short, with 17 bases between. The CDR3 extends over 15 amino acids.

This chain joins TRBV7-8 and TRBJ2-1; D perhaps matches TRBD2 (6 bases). Germline CDR1 SGHVS, CDR2 FQNEAQ. Between the trimmed V and J ends, which lost 7 bases and 0 bases, there was a span of 13 bases. The CDR3 loop spans 15 amino acids. The DNA for the CDR3 is TGTGCCAGCATCCCGAAGACTAGCTCCTACAATGAGCAGTTCTTC. It codes for CASIPKTSSYNEQFF.

The chain has TRBV2 and TRBJ2-1; 10 nucleotides line up with TRBD1. Germline V gene sequence: CDR1 SNHLY, CDR2 FYNNEI. This CDR3 comprises 15 residues. The ends lost 6 bases at V and 9 bases at J; junction bases unmatched: 11. The CDR3 is CASSILDRGRGEQFF. CDR3 bases: TGTGCCAGCAGCATATTAGACAGGGGGCGGGGTGAGCAGTTCTTC. The full variable domain, rest sourced from reference TRBV2 and TRBJ2-1, is EPEVTQTPSHQVTQMGQEVILRCVPISNHLYFYWYRQILGQKVEFLVSFYNNEISEKSEIFDDQFSVERPDGSNFTLKIRSTKLEDSAMYFCASSILDRGRGEQFFGPGTRLTVL.

The chain combines TRBV7-9 with TRBJ1-3; a possible D gene is TRBD1 (6 bases). Germline-derived CDR1 and CDR2 are SEHNR and FQNEAQ (reference sequence). This CDR3 comprises 14 residues. Deletions cut 5 bases from V and 8 bases from J, with 16 bases between. The CDR3 here is CASSPSGTRDTIYF. The DNA of the CDR3 is TGTGCCAGCAGCCCGTCCGGGACAAGGGACACCATATATTTT.

This chain uses TRBV5-4 with TRBJ2-1; no reliable D call. CDR1 and CDR2 (germline): SGHNT, YYREEE (reference sequence). The CDR3 covers 14 residues. The germline V and J ends were trimmed by 1 base and 8 bases, with 13 bases remaining between them. The CDR3 is CASSLLASTDEQFF. The DNA of the CDR3 is TGTGCCAGCAGCTTGTTGGCTAGTACCGATGAGCAGTTCTTC. The complete variable domain, with remaining parts taken from reference TRBV5-4 and TRBJ2-1, reads ETGVTQSPTHLIKTRGQQVTLRCSSQSGHNTVSWYQQALGQGPQFIFQYYREEENGRGNFPPRFSGLQFPNYSSELNVNALELDDSALYLCASSLLASTDEQFFGPGTRLTVL.

The chain is built from TRBV5-4 and TRBJ1-2; TRBD1 might be the D (5 bases). Germline assignment: CDR1 SGHNT and CDR2 YYREEE (reference sequence). V dropped 2 bases and J dropped 5 bases, with 7 bases sitting between them. This CDR3 is 12 amino acids long. The CDR3 DNA reads TGTGCCAGCAGCTTCGACAGTTATGGCTACACCTTC. Translating gives CASSFDSYGYTF.

V usage is TRBV6-2 or TRBV6-3 and J usage is TRBJ1-6, with TRBD1 identical over 7 bases. V was pared by 6 bases and J by 6 bases, with 17 bases of the junction left unmatched. CDR3 length: 18 residues. Germline assignment: CDR1 MNHEY and CDR2 SVGEGT. The CDR3 protein is CASSPRGDSNLSNSPLHF. In DNA, the CDR3 is TGTGCCAGCAGCCCTAGGGGGGACAGCAACCTCTCTAATTCACCCCTCCACTTT.

The chain has TRBV5-5 and TRBJ2-7; 9 bases agree with TRBD1. This CDR3 has 14 residues. Germline V CDR1 and CDR2: SGHKS, YYEKEE (reference sequence). With V trimmed by 4 bases and J by 4 bases, 6 bases remained unmatched. In DNA form, the CDR3 reads TGTGCCAGCAGCAGGGACAGGGCCTGGTACGAGCAGTACTTC. Protein sequence: CASSRDRAWYEQYF.

This sequence joins TRBV5-5 and TRBJ2-7, with TRBD1 identical over 10 bases. Germline loops: CDR1 SGHKS, CDR2 YYEKEE (reference sequence). Unmatched junction bases numbered 8, after V lost 2 bases and J lost 3 bases. The CDR3 runs 16 residues. CDR3 region: CASSFSRQGAVYEQYF. The CDR3 bases are TGTGCCAGCAGCTTCTCGAGACAGGGGGCAGTCTACGAGCAGTACTTC.

The chain joins TRBV20-1 to TRBJ1-1; D is unresolved. V was clipped by 6 bases and J by 4 bases, with 9 bases between them. Germline loops: CDR1 DFQATT, CDR2 SNEGSKA (reference sequence). This CDR3 contains 11 residues. In DNA, the CDR3 is TGCAGTGCGGCCTCCGCCACTGAAGCTTTCTTT. This codes for CSAASATEAFF.

The V and J genes are TRBV7-9 and TRBJ1-1; 8 bases map to TRBD1. The trim removed 5 bases at V and 5 bases at J, leaving 7 bases unmatched. The CDR3 consists of 14 residues. Germline CDR1 SEHNR, CDR2 FQNEAQ (reference sequence). CDR3: CASSRRWTGTEAFF. The CDR3 DNA reads TGTGCCAGCAGCCGTCGATGGACAGGGACTGAAGCTTTCTTT.

The V gene is TRBV7-9, the J gene TRBJ2-2; TRBD1 matches at 7 bases. Trimming took 5 bases from V and 0 from J; bases not matched to a gene: 15. CDR3 length equals 19 residues. Germline loops: CDR1 SEHNR, CDR2 FQNEAQ (reference sequence). In DNA, the CDR3 is TGTGCCAGCAGCCCCCGTTTGGGGACAGCTTCGACGAACACCGGGGAGCTGTTTTTT. This translates into CASSPRLGTASTNTGELFF.

The rearrangement joins TRBV27 to TRBJ1-2, with TRBD1 as a possible D gene (6 bases). The CDR3 extends over 15 amino acids. Germline loops: CDR1 MNHEY, CDR2 SMNVEV (reference sequence). Trimming stripped 0 bases from V and 2 bases from J, with 10 bases between. The CDR3 DNA sequence: TGTGCCAGCAGTTTATCGTTTACAGGGAACTATGGCTACACCTTC. Protein sequence: CASSLSFTGNYGYTF.

V usage is TRBV15 and J usage is TRBJ1-5; D ambiguous. This CDR3 comprises 15 residues. Per germline, CDR1 LNHNV and CDR2 YYDKDF (reference sequence). The V and J ends lost 6 bases and 0 bases respectively, with 12 bases between them. The CDR3 protein is CATRARELSNQPQHF. The CDR3 coding sequence is TGTGCCACCAGAGCGAGGGAACTTAGCAATCAGCCCCAGCATTTT.

The gene calls are TRBV5-1 and TRBJ2-7; D may be TRBD1 (6 bases). From germline, CDR1 is SGHRS and CDR2 YFSETQ. V lost 2 bases to trimming and J lost 0 bases, with 12 bases between them. The length of the CDR3 is 15 residues. CDR3 protein: CASSFTGTNSYEQYF. CDR3 sequence (DNA): TGCGCCAGCAGCTTTACAGGGACCAACTCCTACGAGCAGTACTTC.

The gene calls are TRBV3-1 (or the pseudogene TRBV3-2) and TRBJ2-5, with 12 bases matching TRBD2. The V segment lost 3 bases and the J segment 5 bases; nucleotides outside the gene matches: 7. Germline CDR1 and CDR2: LGHDT and YNNKEL (reference sequence). The CDR3 runs to 16 residues. CDR3 sequence: CASSQASSGGAETQYF. The CDR3 nucleotides read TGTGCCAGCAGCCAGGCCTCTAGCGGGGGGGCGGAGACCCAGTACTTC.

Here the CDR3 DNA reads TGTGCCAGCAGCCGAGCTACCGGGACAGGGGGCTACGAGCAGTACTTC. Protein product: CASSRATGTGGYEQYF. The chain links TRBV7-8 to TRBJ2-7, with TRBD1 matching 11 bases. Germline V lookup: CDR1 SGHVS, CDR2 FQNEAQ. J lost 3 bases, V lost 5 bases, and 9 bases had no gene match. The CDR3 has 16 residues.

The chain has TRBV4-3 and TRBJ2-7; tentatively, D is TRBD1 (6 bases). V was shortened by 1 base and J by 2 bases, with 18 bases between the two germline ends. The CDR3 is made up of 17 amino acids. Germline V gives CDR1 LGHNA, CDR2 YSLEER. CDR3 protein: CASSQGLLRDTAYEQYF. CDR3 nucleotides: TGCGCCAGCAGCCAAGGACTACTCCGGGACACCGCCTACGAGCAGTACTTC.

The V gene is TRBV14, the J gene TRBJ2-7; TRBD2 matches at 8 bases. The CDR3 is 16 amino acids. J gave up 4 bases and V 0 bases, and 8 bases lay outside the gene matches. From germline, CDR1 is SGHDN and CDR2 FVKESK. This chain's CDR3 is CASSQEEASGSYEQYF. The CDR3 bases are TGTGCCAGCAGCCAAGAAGAGGCTAGCGGGTCGTACGAGCAGTACTTC.

The chain recombines TRBV24-1 with TRBJ1-2; a possible D gene is TRBD1 (6 bases). Trimming removed 9 bases from V and 7 bases from J, with 11 bases in between. Germline V gene data show CDR1 as KGHDR and CDR2 as SFDVKD. The CDR3 has 11 amino acids. CDR3 nucleotides: TGTGCCACCCGAAGGGGGACTGGCTACACCTTC. Amino acid sequence: CATRRGTGYTF.

The V gene is TRBV4-1, the J gene TRBJ2-5; 7 bases agree with TRBD1. V dropped 1 base and J dropped 2; count of bases not matched to a gene: 4. CDR3 size: 15 residues. Per germline, CDR1 MGHRA and CDR2 YSYEKL. This chain's CDR3 is CASSQGDRVQETQYF. The DNA of the CDR3 is TGCGCCAGCAGCCAAGGCGACAGGGTTCAAGAGACCCAGTACTTC.

This chain joins TRBV2 and TRBJ2-7; the D is unclear. The CDR3 runs 13 residues. Germline V gives CDR1 SNHLY, CDR2 FYNNEI. V lost 3 bases, J lost 1 base, and 7 bases lay in between. CDR3: CASSEYNSYEQYF. CDR3 sequence (DNA): TGTGCCAGCAGTGAGTACAATTCCTACGAGCAGTACTTC.

This clone was recorded once. The chain couples TRBV5-1 to TRBJ2-7, with TRBD2 as a possible D gene (6 bases). V was cut by 3 bases and J by 2 bases, with 15 bases left in between. Looked up from germline, CDR1 is SGHRS and CDR2 is YFSETQ. This CDR3 is built from 15 residues. The chain's CDR3 is CASSSSRDFPYEQYF. The CDR3 nucleotides read TGCGCCAGCAGCTCGAGCCGGGACTTTCCCTACGAGCAGTACTTC. Combining the CDR3 with reference TRBV5-1 and TRBJ2-7 gives the whole variable domain KAGVTQTPRYLIKTRGQQVTLSCSPISGHRSVSWYQQTPGQGLQFLFEYFSETQRNKGNFPGRFSGRQFSNSRSEMNVSTLELGDSALYLCASSSSRDFPYEQYFGPGTRLTVT.

In this sample, this clone turned up once. V usage is TRBV5-5 and J usage is TRBJ2-7; 7 bases match TRBD2. Trimming cost V 1 base and J 6 bases; bases outside gene matches: 13. Per germline, CDR1 SGHKS and CDR2 YYEKEE (reference sequence). The CDR3 is 16 residues long. The chain's CDR3 is CASSLIFIPPGGEQYF. Here the CDR3 DNA reads TGTGCCAGCAGCTTGATCTTTATCCCCCCGGGGGGCGAGCAGTACTTC. Based on the CDR3 plus reference TRBV5-5 and TRBJ2-7, the full variable domain is DAGVTQSPTHLIKTRGQQVTLRCSPISGHKSVSWYQQVLGQGPQFIFQYYEKEERGRGNFPDRFSARQFPNYSSELNVNALLLGDSALYLCASSLIFIPPGGEQYFGPGTRLTVT.

The CDR3 nucleotides are TGCGCCAGCAGCCAAGAGCCAGGGACACTCGGAAACACCATATATTTT. This gives the protein CASSQEPGTLGNTIYF. The genes are TRBV4-1 and TRBJ1-3; perhaps TRBD1 as D (6 bases). This CDR3 spans 16 amino acids. CDR1 is MGHRA, CDR2 YSYEKL, per germline. Trimming took off 0 bases at V and 4 bases at J, with 13 bases between the two ends.

V and J are TRBV24-1 and TRBJ1-5; tentative D call: TRBD1 (6 bases). Germline CDR1 and CDR2: KGHDR and SFDVKD. This CDR3 is built from 13 residues. V gave up 9 bases and J gave up 6 bases, with 14 bases separating them. The CDR3 DNA sequence: TGTGCCACCGGGGGCGGGAGCGGTCAGCCCCAGCATTTT. Protein product: CATGGGSGQPQHF.

This chain joins TRBV19 and TRBJ1-5, with unresolved D. Germline CDR1 and CDR2: LNHDA and SQIVND (reference sequence). The V end lost 1 base, the J end lost 6 bases, and 10 bases lay between the germline ends. CDR3 length: 14 residues. Here the CDR3 DNA reads TGTGCCAGTAGTATAGGAGGAGGCTTTCAGCCCCAGCATTTT. Its translation: CASSIGGGFQPQHF.

In its sample, this clone was seen once. This chain uses TRBV11-3 with TRBJ1-1; D is perhaps TRBD1 (6 bases). Deletions cut 5 bases from V and 0 bases from J, with 13 bases between. Per germline, CDR1 SGHNT and CDR2 YENEEA. This CDR3 has 15 amino acids. CDR3 region: CASSPGVLLNTEAFF. CDR3 sequence (DNA): TGTGCCAGCAGCCCAGGGGTCCTCCTGAACACTGAAGCTTTCTTT.

This clone was recorded only once. This chain uses TRBV5-4 with TRBJ2-2; TRBD1 might be the D (6 bases). V was shortened by 4 bases and J by 4 bases, with 11 bases between the two germline ends. Per germline, CDR1 SGHNT and CDR2 YYREEE (reference sequence). The CDR3 is 14 residues long. The CDR3 sequence is CASSPQQGTGELFF. CDR3 nucleotide sequence: TGTGCCAGCAGCCCCCAACAGGGCACCGGGGAGCTGTTTTTT.

The chain carries TRBV7-2 and TRBJ1-2; TRBD1 agrees at 7 bases. Germline V gene sequence: CDR1 SGHTA, CDR2 FQGNSA. V gave up 3 bases and J gave up 4 bases; unmatched junction bases: 11. The CDR3 spans 16 residues. CDR3 in DNA: TGTGCCAGCAGCTTGGGCTTAATACAGGGGCTCTATGGCTACACCTTC. Translation: CASSLGLIQGLYGYTF.

The rearrangement links TRBV2 to TRBJ1-2; 8 bases map to TRBD1. CDR1 and CDR2 from the germline V gene are SNHLY and FYNNEI. V lost 6 bases, J lost 6 bases, and 6 bases stayed unmatched. This CDR3 contains 13 residues. The CDR3 is CASRITGGDGYTF. The CDR3 DNA reads as TGTGCCAGCAGGATTACAGGGGGTGATGGCTACACCTTC. Supplemented by reference TRBV2 and TRBJ1-2, the full variable domain reads EPEVTQTPSHQVTQMGQEVILRCVPISNHLYFYWYRQILGQKVEFLVSFYNNEISEKSEIFDDQFSVERPDGSNFTLKIRSTKLEDSAMYFCASRITGGDGYTFGSGTRLTVV.

V and J are TRBV7-9 and TRBJ2-1, with 12 bases fitting TRBD2. The CDR3 runs 16 residues. Trimming at V came to 5 bases and at J to 4 bases, leaving 6 bases not matched to a gene. The germline V gene has CDR1 SEHNR and CDR2 FQNEAQ (reference sequence). CDR3 in DNA: TGTGCCAGCAGCCTCACTCTAGCGGGGGGGTACAATGAGCAGTTCTTC. Its translation: CASSLTLAGGYNEQFF.